One and the same sample provided the 14 T cell receptor beta chains below, sequenced in a study of response to subunit inactivated influenza vaccine. TCRdb analysed the RT-PCR reads with MiXCR anew, one entry per CDR3 protein. In the table there are about 520,000 distinct CDR3 sequences, 25% of which are singletons. The sample was CD4+ T cells sorted from PBMCs, taken roughly 5 days after vaccination. The receptors shown here come from a man aged 50-60 years who received an inactivated influenza vaccine.

The V call is TRBV20-1, the J call TRBJ2-7; TRBD2 agrees at 12 bases. Germline V gives CDR1 DFQATT, CDR2 SNEGSKA (reference sequence). The CDR3 covers 16 residues. The V and J ends lost 4 bases and 3 bases, in that order; junction bases with no gene match: 10. Written as DNA, the CDR3 is TGCAGTGCTATCGGCTCCGGGACTAGCGGGCTCTACGAGCAGTACTTC. Amino acids: CSAIGSGTSGLYEQYF.

The chain recombines TRBV5-1 with TRBJ1-2; perhaps TRBD1 as D (6 bases). Trimming shortened V by 3 bases and J by 5 bases, and 17 bases separated the two germline ends. From germline, CDR1 is SGHRS and CDR2 YFSETQ. The CDR3 spans 15 residues. The CDR3 is CASSSLQGWNYGYTF. In DNA form, the CDR3 reads TGCGCCAGCAGCTCCTTACAGGGCTGGAATTATGGCTACACCTTC. The full variable domain, in which reference TRBV5-1 and TRBJ1-2 provide the parts outside the CDR3, is KAGVTQTPRYLIKTRGQQVTLSCSPISGHRSVSWYQQTPGQGLQFLFEYFSETQRNKGNFPGRFSGRQFSNSRSEMNVSTLELGDSALYLCASSSLQGWNYGYTFGSGTRLTVV.

This clonotype was seen more than once but under ten times. This chain joins TRBV4-2 and TRBJ2-7; D might be TRBD2 (5 bases). This CDR3 region has 14 residues. Between the trimmed V and J ends, which lost 0 bases and 4 bases, there was a span of 10 bases. Germline V gives CDR1 LGHNA, CDR2 YNFKEQ. The CDR3 DNA is TGTGCCAGCAGCCAAGACCTAGCCCAATACGAGCAGTACTTC. This translates into CASSQDLAQYEQYF.

The chain joins TRBV4-3 to TRBJ2-7, with TRBD2 matching over 7 bases. The germline gives CDR1 LGHNA, CDR2 YSLEER. The CDR3 covers 14 residues. After removal of 0 bases from V and 6 bases from J, the junction contained 5 bases not matched to a gene. CDR3 coding DNA: TGCGCCAGCAGCCAAGATAGTTCGGGGGGCGAGCAGTACTTC. Translation: CASSQDSSGGEQYF.

This clonotype has a handful of counts. This chain uses TRBV12-3 or TRBV12-4 with TRBJ2-7; TRBD2 is a possible D gene (6 bases). CDR3 length: 14 amino acids. V lost 6 bases and J lost 1, with 13 bases in between. CDR3 protein: CASRPGLRSYEQYF. The CDR3 nucleotides read TGTGCCAGCAGGCCGGGACTTAGGTCCTACGAGCAGTACTTC.

V and J are TRBV20-1 and TRBJ1-1; TRBD1 agrees at 7 bases. This CDR3 comprises 14 residues. Trimming took 4 bases from V and 1 from J; bases not matched to a gene: 6. The germline V gene has CDR1 DFQATT and CDR2 SNEGSKA (reference sequence). For the CDR3, the DNA is TGCAGTGCTACAGACGACAGGGCGAACACTGAAGCTTTCTTT. Its protein product is CSATDDRANTEAFF.

This clonotype appeared a few times. The V gene is TRBV15, the J gene TRBJ2-7; D is undetermined. V was pared by 1 base and J by 1 base, with 11 bases between. The CDR3 is 15 residues long. Germline loops: CDR1 LNHNV, CDR2 YYDKDF (reference sequence). DNA of the CDR3: TGTGCCACCAGCAGAGGGCGGCTCTTATCCTACGAGCAGTACTTC. It codes for CATSRGRLLSYEQYF.

The chain joins TRBV7-9 to TRBJ2-7, with D uncertain. Germline CDR1 reads SEHNR; CDR2 reads FQNEAQ (reference sequence). This CDR3 comprises 12 residues. Trimming pared 4 bases from V and 3 bases from J, leaving 7 bases between. The CDR3 bases are TGTGCCAGCAGCTCTGAGCGCTACGAGCAGTACTTC. It translates to CASSSERYEQYF. Using reference TRBV7-9 and TRBJ2-7 for the parts outside the CDR3, the full variable domain is DTGVSQNPRHKITKRGQNVTFRCDPISEHNRLYWYRQTLGQGPEFLTYFQNEAQLEKSRLLSDRFSAERPKGSFSTLEIQRTEQGDSAMYLCASSSERYEQYFGPGTRLTVT.

This chain uses TRBV5-1 with TRBJ2-5; 7 bases line up with TRBD1. The CDR3 totals 16 residues. Germline CDR1 and CDR2: SGHRS and YFSETQ. The V segment lost 3 bases and the J segment 0 bases; nucleotides outside the gene matches: 8. CDR3: CASSYGQAPYQETQYF. The CDR3 DNA is TGCGCCAGCAGCTATGGACAGGCCCCGTACCAAGAGACCCAGTACTTC.

Many counts were recorded for this clonotype. The chain links TRBV29-1 to TRBJ2-7; 9 bases agree with TRBD1. The CDR3 extends over 13 amino acids. CDR1 and CDR2 from the germline V gene are SQVTM and ANQGSEA. The ends lost 7 bases at V and 3 bases at J; junction bases unmatched: 7. The CDR3 nucleotides are TGCAGCGCCGAGGGGACAGGGCGCTACGAGCAGTACTTC. Translated, it gives CSAEGTGRYEQYF.

There are a few counts of this clonotype. The J gene is TRBJ1-4, the V gene TRBV4-2; D gene uncertain. The CDR3 totals 14 residues. Germline lookup yields CDR1 LGHNA and CDR2 YNFKEQ. Trimming removed 2 bases at V and 12 bases at J, with 16 bases between. CDR3 amino acids: CASSQLTFSGQLFF. Written as DNA, the CDR3 is TGTGCCAGCAGCCAACTTACGTTCTCCGGACAACTGTTTTTT.

The chain carries TRBV4-1 and TRBJ2-2, with TRBD1 identical over 9 bases. CDR1 and CDR2 (germline): MGHRA, YSYEKL. The CDR3 spans 15 residues. Trimming cost V 3 bases and J 3 bases; bases outside gene matches: 2. DNA of the CDR3: TGCGCCAGCAGCCAGAGACAGGGGGACACCGGGGAGCTGTTTTTT. Its translation is CASSQRQGDTGELFF.

Only a few counts were recorded for this clonotype. The chain has TRBV7-2 and TRBJ2-7; D not resolved. With 0 bases removed from V and 6 bases from J, the gap between germline ends came to 9 bases. In germline, CDR1 is SGHTA, CDR2 FQGNSA. This CDR3 comprises 13 residues. CDR3 in amino acids: CASSLASHFEQYF. The CDR3 bases are TGTGCCAGCAGCTTAGCGAGTCACTTCGAGCAGTACTTC.

This sequence joins TRBV5-1 and TRBJ2-5, with a possible D match to TRBD1 (6 bases). The CDR3 has 15 residues. Germline CDR1 is SGHRS and CDR2 is YFSETQ. With 4 bases removed from V and 0 bases from J, the gap between germline ends came to 13 bases. CDR3 protein: CASSPLGAYQETQYF. As DNA, the CDR3 is TGCGCCAGCAGCCCTCTGGGGGCGTACCAAGAGACCCAGTACTTC.